These 31 T cell receptor beta chains originate from one sample sequenced in a study of cytomegalovirus exposure and HLA in healthy donors (dated by TCRdb to about 2017). Library prep was done by the immunoSEQ multiplex PCR assay. A mixture of 60 forward primers for TCR Vbeta segments and 13 reverse primers for TCR Jbeta segments was used in the multiplex PCR. In its TCRdb copy, this immuneACCESS table keeps in-frame sequences only and misses some clones. Where compared with another copy, unresolved V genes explain less than half of these, and the others have no known cause. Across this sample there are fewer than 90,000 clones, with about three quarters seen only once. The ten largest clones represent around 6% of the sample. Sequenced sample: PBMCs. These TCRs come from a female donor in good health and CMV-seronegative.

The J gene is TRBJ1-2, the V gene TRBV15, with a weak D call TRBD1 (5 bases). V was cut by 0 bases and J by 3 bases, with 8 bases left in between. This CDR3 has 14 amino acids. The germline CDR1 and CDR2 sequences are LNHNV and YYDKDF (reference sequence). The CDR3 reads CATSREQGDYGYTF. The CDR3 DNA sequence: TGTGCCACCAGCAGAGAGCAGGGCGACTATGGCTACACCTTC.

This chain links TRBV7-8 with TRBJ1-1; D call uncertain. This CDR3 has 14 amino acids. CDR1 is SGHVS, CDR2 FQNEAQ, per germline. Trimming pared 3 bases from V and 0 bases from J, leaving 8 bases between. Written as DNA, the CDR3 is TGTGCCAGCAGCTTGAGGTCGATGAACACTGAAGCTTTCTTT. Its protein product is CASSLRSMNTEAFF.

This clone was detected once. The chain has TRBV6-1 and TRBJ2-3, with 12 nucleotides matching TRBD2. V dropped 4 bases and J dropped 0; count of bases not matched to a gene: 8. The CDR3 has 18 residues. Germline assignment: CDR1 MNHNS and CDR2 SASEGT. CDR3 nucleotides: TGTGCCAGCAGTGCCCTGGCGGGGACTAGCGGGAGCACAGATACGCAGTATTTT. It translates to CASSALAGTSGSTDTQYF.

V gene TRBV18 combines with J gene TRBJ2-3; 8 bases line up with TRBD1. The CDR3 totals 17 residues. Germline assignment: CDR1 KGHSH and CDR2 LQKENI. The junction had 6 bases not matched to a gene; V was cut back by 1 base and J by 0 bases. Here the CDR3 reads CASSPLSGGPSTDTQYF. CDR3 bases: TGTGCCAGCTCACCACTGTCAGGGGGCCCTAGCACAGATACGCAGTATTTT. Full variable domain (remainder filled in from reference TRBV18 and TRBJ2-3): NAGVMQNPRHLVRRRGQEARLRCSPMKGHSHVYWYRQLPEEGLKFMVYLQKENIIDESGMPKERFSAEFPKEGPSILRIQQVVRGDSAAYFCASSPLSGGPSTDTQYFGPGTRLTVL.

This clone has a single count. The rearrangement links TRBV5-6 to TRBJ1-2; 7 bases fit TRBD1. This CDR3 region has 16 residues. Germline lookup yields CDR1 SGHDT and CDR2 YYEEEE. J was trimmed by 4 bases and V by 7 bases; bases with no gene match: 16. The CDR3 sequence: CASATDQRGQGYGYTF. The CDR3 bases are TGTGCCAGCGCCACTGACCAAAGGGGGCAGGGCTATGGCTACACCTTC.

This clone was seen more than once but under ten times. The rearrangement uses TRBV6-5 and TRBJ1-2; perhaps TRBD1 as D (6 bases). Between the trimmed V and J ends, which lost 6 bases and 5 bases, there was a span of 19 bases. The germline gives CDR1 MNHEY, CDR2 SVGAGI. There are 15 residues in the CDR3. CDR3 nucleotide sequence: TGTGCCAGCAGCCAGGGGCCGCCCCCACTTTATGGCTACACCTTC. Its protein is CASSQGPPPLYGYTF.

This chain links TRBV7-2 with TRBJ1-1, with D unresolved. Germline lookup yields CDR1 SGHTA and CDR2 FQGNSA. V gave up 5 bases and J gave up 3 bases, with 10 bases separating them. This CDR3 region has 13 residues. The CDR3 coding sequence is TGTGCCAGCAGCGACCGGGAGGACACTGAAGCTTTCTTT. Protein sequence: CASSDREDTEAFF.

V gene TRBV9 combines with J gene TRBJ1-4, with unresolved D. The CDR3 runs to 15 residues. Germline V gives CDR1 SGDLS, CDR2 YYNGEE. The V and J ends lost 0 bases and 8 bases respectively, with 14 bases between them. The CDR3 sequence is CASSVASGIGEKLFF. CDR3 sequence (DNA): TGTGCCAGCAGCGTAGCATCCGGGATAGGCGAAAAACTGTTTTTT.

This rearrangement joins TRBV29-1 to TRBJ1-1; weak D call: TRBD1 (5 bases). There are 15 residues in the CDR3. V lost 7 bases, J lost 2 bases, and 20 bases lay in between. Germline V gene data show CDR1 as SQVTM and CDR2 as ANQGSEA. Here the CDR3 DNA reads TGCAGCGCTCCCGGGGGGGGAGGATCAAACACTGAAGCTTTCTTT. Translating it yields CSAPGGGGSNTEAFF.

The chain uses TRBV2 and TRBJ2-3, with 8 bases that match TRBD1. The CDR3 has 15 residues. The V gene's germline CDR1 is SNHLY and CDR2 FYNNEI. V gave up 2 bases and J gave up 4 bases; unmatched junction bases: 5. In DNA form, the CDR3 reads TGTGCCAGCAGTGAACGGCAGGGGGCGGCAGATACGCAGTATTTT. Its protein product is CASSERQGAADTQYF.

V and J are TRBV7-9 and TRBJ2-2; 9 bases align to TRBD1. Germline CDR1 and CDR2: SEHNR and FQNEAQ (reference sequence). V lost 6 bases and J lost 5; bases outside the gene matches: 7. There are 15 residues in the CDR3. The CDR3 here is CASRTGTGLTGELFF. The CDR3 nucleotides read TGTGCCAGCAGAACCGGGACAGGGCTAACCGGGGAGCTGTTTTTT.

This clone has only a few counts. V gene TRBV4-2 combines with J gene TRBJ2-7, with TRBD1 as a possible D gene (5 bases). Looked up from germline, CDR1 is LGHNA and CDR2 is YNFKEQ. Deletions cut 0 bases from V and 11 bases from J, with 14 bases between. The CDR3 length is 13 residues. As DNA, the CDR3 is TGTGCCAGCAGCCAAGATATGCAGGGTGAAAAGTACTTC. Translation: CASSQDMQGEKYF.

The V and J genes are TRBV11-1 and TRBJ2-7; the D gene is possibly TRBD1 (7 bases). Germline CDR1 and CDR2: SGHAT and FQDESV (reference sequence). Trimming removed 4 bases at V and 6 bases at J, with 16 bases between. CDR3 length: 14 amino acids. CDR3: CASSSPGQGGEQYF. For the CDR3, the DNA is TGTGCCAGCAGCTCGCCGGGCCAGGGGGGCGAGCAGTACTTC.

J is TRBJ2-3 and V is TRBV5-6; 9 bases are shared with TRBD1. The CDR3 has 15 amino acids. Germline V gene lookup returns CDR1 SGHDT and CDR2 YYEEEE. The J segment lost 6 bases and the V segment lost 3 bases, leaving 8 bases of the junction unmatched. CDR3 sequence reads: CASSYPGQGVDTQYF. CDR3 nucleotides: TGTGCCAGCAGCTATCCGGGACAGGGAGTCGATACGCAGTATTTT.

The chain carries TRBV27 and TRBJ2-2, with TRBD2 identical over 9 bases. Germline trimming cut 4 bases from V and 5 bases from J; bases unmatched to any gene: 8. Germline lookup yields CDR1 MNHEY and CDR2 SMNVEV (reference sequence). The CDR3 covers 16 residues. The CDR3 DNA reads TGTGCCAGCAGTTCGGGACTAGCCCTTGTGACCGGGGAGCTGTTTTTT. Residues: CASSSGLALVTGELFF.

This sequence joins TRBV28 and TRBJ1-2; TRBD1 matches at 8 bases. This CDR3 is 14 amino acids long. CDR1 and CDR2 (germline): MDHEN, SYDVKM. V trimming: 4 bases; J trimming: 3 bases; junction bases outside the gene matches: 4. The CDR3, as DNA: TGTGCCAGCAGTTCCTCAGGGGGCGACTATGGCTACACCTTC. This translates into CASSSSGGDYGYTF.

The chain couples TRBV6-1 to TRBJ1-1; 7 bases are a match to TRBD1. Germline V lookup: CDR1 MNHNS, CDR2 SASEGT. CDR3 length: 16 residues. The V and J ends lost 6 bases and 3 bases, in that order; junction bases with no gene match: 13. The CDR3, as DNA: TGTGCCAGCAGGGAACTAGTATGGGACAGCCACACTGAAGCTTTCTTT. Translating gives CASRELVWDSHTEAFF.

This chain links TRBV28 with TRBJ1-5; D perhaps matches TRBD1 (6 bases). Germline V gives CDR1 MDHEN, CDR2 SYDVKM. V shed 5 bases and J shed 5 bases, with 16 bases lying between them. The CDR3 consists of 15 residues. The CDR3 DNA reads TGTGCCAGCAGTCCCGCCCCTGGACAGTATCAGCCCCAGCATTTT. Encoded protein: CASSPAPGQYQPQHF.

The J gene is TRBJ2-3, the V gene TRBV11-2; the D gene is possibly TRBD1 (5 bases). Germline CDR1 reads SGHAT; CDR2 reads FQNNGV. The V end lost 5 bases, the J end lost 2 bases, and 11 bases lay between the germline ends. There are 14 residues in the CDR3. CDR3 in amino acids: CASSTDRLTDTQYF. The CDR3 coding sequence is TGTGCCAGCAGCACCGACAGACTCACAGATACGCAGTATTTT.

The chain recombines TRBV6-6 with TRBJ1-1, with D tentatively TRBD1 (6 bases). Germline V gives CDR1 MNHNY, CDR2 SVGAGI (reference sequence). This CDR3 is built from 15 residues. Trimming removed 4 bases at V and 1 base at J, with 13 bases between. The CDR3 nucleotides are TGTGCCAGCAGTTTACCCCGGGACACGAACACTGAAGCTTTCTTT. Translation gives CASSLPRDTNTEAFF.

The chain has TRBV28 and TRBJ1-5; 9 nucleotides match TRBD1. The J segment lost 5 bases and the V segment lost 5 bases, leaving 4 bases of the junction unmatched. CDR1 and CDR2 from the germline V gene are MDHEN and SYDVKM. The CDR3 length is 14 residues. Here the CDR3 reads CASSTGTGHQPQHF. The CDR3 DNA follows: TGTGCCAGCAGTACCGGGACAGGGCATCAGCCCCAGCATTTT. The full variable domain, with the rest looked up from reference TRBV28 and TRBJ1-5, is DVKVTQSSRYLVKRTGEKVFLECVQDMDHENMFWYRQDPGLGLRLIYFSYDVKMKEKGDIPEGYSVSREKKERFSLILESASTNQTSMYLCASSTGTGHQPQHFGDGTRLSIL.

This clone has a single count. The gene calls are TRBV28 and TRBJ2-7; 8 positions agree with TRBD1. After removal of 5 bases from V and 3 bases from J, the junction contained 9 bases not matched to a gene. The CDR3 extends over 15 amino acids. Germline V CDR1 and CDR2: MDHEN, SYDVKM. CDR3 bases: TGTGCCAGCAGTCTTACAGGGGGTAGGCTCTACGAGCAGTACTTC. Protein: CASSLTGGRLYEQYF.

V and J are TRBV4-2 and TRBJ2-1; weak D call: TRBD2 (5 bases). The V gene's germline CDR1 is LGHNA and CDR2 YNFKEQ. The CDR3 consists of 13 residues. V dropped 3 bases and J dropped 10 bases, with 13 bases sitting between them. The CDR3 DNA follows: TGTGCCAGCAGCCAGAGGACTGCAGTCGAGCAGTTCTTC. This encodes CASSQRTAVEQFF.

This clone appeared many times. The chain couples TRBV5-4 to TRBJ2-2; TRBD2 is a possible D gene (6 bases). Trimming took off 4 bases at V and 6 bases at J, with 13 bases between the two ends. Germline CDR1 reads SGHNT; CDR2 reads YYREEE (reference sequence). This CDR3 is 14 amino acids long. Here the CDR3 DNA reads TGTGCCAGCAGCCCGGGGGTTGCATCCGGGGAGCTGTTTTTT. Its protein product is CASSPGVASGELFF.

V is TRBV7-2 and J is TRBJ1-2, with D maybe TRBD1 (6 bases). This CDR3 contains 17 residues. Germline assignment: CDR1 SGHTA and CDR2 FQGNSA. V was clipped by 6 bases and J by 8 bases, with 28 bases between them. The CDR3 sequence: CASSLRHYRDIQGGYTF. CDR3 sequence (DNA): TGTGCCAGCAGTCTCCGGCATTACAGGGATATACAAGGGGGCTACACCTTC.

This clone was counted a few times. Here the CDR3 reads CASSHPDQPQHF. CDR3 in DNA: TGTGCCAGCAGCCACCCGGATCAGCCCCAGCATTTT. V and J are TRBV6-5 and TRBJ1-5; D uncertain. In germline, CDR1 is MNHEY, CDR2 SVGAGI. This CDR3 region has 12 residues. The V end lost 6 bases, the J end lost 5 bases, and 8 bases lay between the germline ends.

The chain employs TRBV21-1 and TRBJ1-5; the DNA was not used to check the table's D call, TRBD1. TRBV21-1 is listed as a pseudogene. The CDR3 runs 15 residues. The CDR3 DNA reads TGTGCCAGCAGGGGCAGGCGTGATAGCAATCAGCCCCAGCATTTT. Protein product: CASRGRRDSNQPQHF.

The genes are TRBV6-5 and TRBJ2-7; TRBD1 agrees at 7 bases. The CDR3 has 14 residues. V lost 2 bases, J lost 6 bases, and 7 bases stayed unmatched. CDR1 is MNHEY and CDR2 is SVGAGI in the germline V gene. CDR3 loop: CASSYLGTVAEQYF. The CDR3 DNA reads as TGTGCCAGCAGTTACCTCGGGACAGTAGCCGAGCAGTACTTC.

This clone was detected once. This sequence joins TRBV19 and TRBJ1-5; possibly TRBD1 for D (6 bases). The V gene's germline CDR1 is LNHDA and CDR2 SQIVND (reference sequence). Trimming shortened V by 6 bases and J by 6 bases, and 9 bases separated the two germline ends. The CDR3 contains 12 residues. This CDR3 reads CASRQGRQPQHF. The CDR3 DNA is TGTGCCAGTAGACAGGGTCGTCAGCCCCAGCATTTT.

In this sample, this clone turned up a few times. This chain uses TRBV6-6 with TRBJ1-1, with TRBD1 matching over 7 bases. This CDR3 comprises 15 residues. V was pared by 5 bases and J by 2 bases, with 8 bases of the junction left unmatched. The V gene's germline CDR1 is MNHNY and CDR2 SVGAGI (reference sequence). DNA of the CDR3: TGTGCCAGCAGTCCAAGGGGGCCCGGAAACACTGAAGCTTTCTTT. This sequence encodes CASSPRGPGNTEAFF.

A remark on this clone: Other DNA sequences in this specimen translate into the identical CDR3. The chain combines TRBV6-1 with TRBJ2-7; 11 positions agree with TRBD1. V shed 8 bases and J 0 bases; nucleotides not matched to a gene: 3. Germline loops: CDR1 MNHNS, CDR2 SASEGT. CDR3 length: 14 residues. The CDR3 DNA reads TGTGCCAGCTCCGGGACAGGGGGCTCCTACGAGCAGTACTTC. Its translation: CASSGTGGSYEQYF.